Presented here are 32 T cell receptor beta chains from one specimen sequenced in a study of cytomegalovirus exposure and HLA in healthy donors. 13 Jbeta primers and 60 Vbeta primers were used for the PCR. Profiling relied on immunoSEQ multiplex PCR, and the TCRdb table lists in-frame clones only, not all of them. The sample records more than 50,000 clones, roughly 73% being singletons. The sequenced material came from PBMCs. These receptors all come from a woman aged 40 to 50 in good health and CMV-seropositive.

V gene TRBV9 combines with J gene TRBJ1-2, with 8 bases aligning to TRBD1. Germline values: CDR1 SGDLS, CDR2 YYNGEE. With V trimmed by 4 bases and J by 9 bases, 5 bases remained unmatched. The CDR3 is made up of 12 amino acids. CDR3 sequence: CASSTTGDSYTF. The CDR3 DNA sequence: TGTGCCAGCAGCACGACAGGGGACAGCTACACCTTC.

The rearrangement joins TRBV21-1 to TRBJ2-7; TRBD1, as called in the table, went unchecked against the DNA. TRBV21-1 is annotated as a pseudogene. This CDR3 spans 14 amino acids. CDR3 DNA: TGTGCCAGCAGCAAGTGGGGGACAATAGTCGAGCAGTACTTC. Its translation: CASSKWGTIVEQYF.

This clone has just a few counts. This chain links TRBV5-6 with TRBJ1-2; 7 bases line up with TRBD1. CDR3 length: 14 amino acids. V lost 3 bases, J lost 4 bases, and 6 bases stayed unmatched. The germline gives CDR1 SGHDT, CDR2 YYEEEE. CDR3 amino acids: CASSSRDRVYGYTF. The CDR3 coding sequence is TGTGCCAGCAGCTCCCGGGACAGAGTCTATGGCTACACCTTC.

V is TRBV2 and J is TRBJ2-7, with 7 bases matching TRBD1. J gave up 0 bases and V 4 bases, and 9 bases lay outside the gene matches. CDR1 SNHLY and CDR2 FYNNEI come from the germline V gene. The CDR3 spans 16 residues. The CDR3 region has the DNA TGTGCCAGCAGTGTACCAGGGGGAACGTCCTCCTACGAGCAGTACTTC. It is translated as CASSVPGGTSSYEQYF. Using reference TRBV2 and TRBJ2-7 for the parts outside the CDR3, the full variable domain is EPEVTQTPSHQVTQMGQEVILRCVPISNHLYFYWYRQILGQKVEFLVSFYNNEISEKSEIFDDQFSVERPDGSNFTLKIRSTKLEDSAMYFCASSVPGGTSSYEQYFGPGTRLTVT.

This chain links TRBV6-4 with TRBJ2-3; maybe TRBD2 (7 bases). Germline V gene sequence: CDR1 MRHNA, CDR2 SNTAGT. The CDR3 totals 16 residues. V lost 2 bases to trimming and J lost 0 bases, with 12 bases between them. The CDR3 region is CASSDGGAWSTDTQYF. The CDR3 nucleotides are TGTGCCAGCAGTGACGGGGGGGCGTGGAGCACAGATACGCAGTATTTT.

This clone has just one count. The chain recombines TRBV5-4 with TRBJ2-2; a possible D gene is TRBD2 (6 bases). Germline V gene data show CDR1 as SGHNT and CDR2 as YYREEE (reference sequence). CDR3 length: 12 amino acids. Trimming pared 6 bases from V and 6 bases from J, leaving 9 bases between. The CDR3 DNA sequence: TGTGCCAGCAACGGGGACTCCGGGGAGCTGTTTTTT. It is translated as CASNGDSGELFF.

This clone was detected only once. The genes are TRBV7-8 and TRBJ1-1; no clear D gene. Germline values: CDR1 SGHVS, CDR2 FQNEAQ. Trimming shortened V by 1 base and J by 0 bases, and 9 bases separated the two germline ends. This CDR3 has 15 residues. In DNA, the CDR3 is TGTGCCAGCAGCTTAGGGCGAGGCATGAACACTGAAGCTTTCTTT. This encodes CASSLGRGMNTEAFF.

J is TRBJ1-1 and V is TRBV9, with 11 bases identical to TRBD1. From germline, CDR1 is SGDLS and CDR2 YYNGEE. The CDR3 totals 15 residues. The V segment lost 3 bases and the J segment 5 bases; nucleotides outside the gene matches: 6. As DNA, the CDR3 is TGTGCCAGCAGCGAATCAGGGACAGGGGGAACTGAAGCTTTCTTT. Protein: CASSESGTGGTEAFF.

The CDR3 protein is CASSEYAGWNEKLFF. CDR3 in DNA: TGTGCCAGCAGTGAATACGCAGGTTGGAATGAAAAACTGTTTTTT. The V call is TRBV25-1, the J call TRBJ1-4; D ambiguous. Germline lookup yields CDR1 MGHDK and CDR2 SYGVNS. This CDR3 has 15 residues. V lost 0 bases and J 5 bases, leaving 10 bases between the germline ends.

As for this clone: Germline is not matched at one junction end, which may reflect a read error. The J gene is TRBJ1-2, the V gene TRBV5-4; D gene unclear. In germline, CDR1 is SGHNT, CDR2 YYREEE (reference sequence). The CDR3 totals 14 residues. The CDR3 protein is CASSLIQSNYGYTF. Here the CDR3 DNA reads TGTGCCAGCAGCTTGATACAGTCTAATTATGGCTACACCTTC.

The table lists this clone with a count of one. The CDR3 reads CASGPRDRENGYTF. The CDR3 nucleotides read TGTGCTAGTGGTCCCCGGGACAGGGAAAATGGCTACACCTTC. This rearrangement joins TRBV12-5 to TRBJ1-2, with 9 bases that match TRBD1. The V gene's germline CDR1 is LGHNT and CDR2 FRNRAP. The ends lost 5 bases at V and 6 bases at J; junction bases unmatched: 7. The CDR3 sequence is 14 residues long.

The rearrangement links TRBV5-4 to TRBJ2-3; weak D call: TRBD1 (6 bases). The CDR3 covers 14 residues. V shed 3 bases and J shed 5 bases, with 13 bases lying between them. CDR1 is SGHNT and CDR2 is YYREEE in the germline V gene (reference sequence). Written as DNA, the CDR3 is TGTGCCAGCAGCTCGGGACATGCGGGAGATACGCAGTATTTT. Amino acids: CASSSGHAGDTQYF.

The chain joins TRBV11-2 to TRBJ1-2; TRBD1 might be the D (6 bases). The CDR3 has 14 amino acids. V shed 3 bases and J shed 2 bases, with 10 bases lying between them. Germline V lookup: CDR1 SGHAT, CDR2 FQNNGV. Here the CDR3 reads CASSFLTGNYGYTF. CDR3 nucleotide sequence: TGTGCCAGCAGCTTCCTGACAGGCAACTATGGCTACACCTTC.

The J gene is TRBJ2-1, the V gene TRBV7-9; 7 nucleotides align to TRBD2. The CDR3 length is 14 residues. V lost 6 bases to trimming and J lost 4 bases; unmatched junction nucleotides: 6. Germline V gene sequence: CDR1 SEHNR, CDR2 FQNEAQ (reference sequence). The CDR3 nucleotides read TGTGCCAGCAGTCGGGGACTATCATACAATGAGCAGTTCTTC. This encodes CASSRGLSYNEQFF.

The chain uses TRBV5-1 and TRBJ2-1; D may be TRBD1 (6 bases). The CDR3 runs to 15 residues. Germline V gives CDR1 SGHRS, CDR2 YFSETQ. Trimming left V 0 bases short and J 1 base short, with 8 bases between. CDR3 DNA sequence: TGCGCCAGCAGCTTGGCGCAGGGGTCCTACAATGAGCAGTTCTTC. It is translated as CASSLAQGSYNEQFF. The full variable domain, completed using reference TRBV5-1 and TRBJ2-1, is KAGVTQTPRYLIKTRGQQVTLSCSPISGHRSVSWYQQTPGQGLQFLFEYFSETQRNKGNFPGRFSGRQFSNSRSEMNVSTLELGDSALYLCASSLAQGSYNEQFFGPGTRLTVL.

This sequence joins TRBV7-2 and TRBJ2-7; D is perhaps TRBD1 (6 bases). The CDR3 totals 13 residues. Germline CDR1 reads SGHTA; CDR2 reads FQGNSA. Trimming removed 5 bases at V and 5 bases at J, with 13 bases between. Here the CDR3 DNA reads TGTGCCAGCAGCCCCTCCCCAGGGGACGAGCAGTACTTC. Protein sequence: CASSPSPGDEQYF.

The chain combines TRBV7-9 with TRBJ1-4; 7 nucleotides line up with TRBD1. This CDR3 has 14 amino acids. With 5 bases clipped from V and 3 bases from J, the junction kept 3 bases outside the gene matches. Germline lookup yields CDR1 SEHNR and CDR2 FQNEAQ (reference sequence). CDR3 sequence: CASSLGTANEKLFF. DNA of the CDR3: TGTGCCAGCAGCCTCGGGACAGCTAATGAAAAACTGTTTTTT.

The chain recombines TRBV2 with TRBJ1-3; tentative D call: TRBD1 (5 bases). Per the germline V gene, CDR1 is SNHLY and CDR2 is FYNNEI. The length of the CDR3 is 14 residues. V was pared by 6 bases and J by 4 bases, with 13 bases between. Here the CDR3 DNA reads TGTGCCAGCAGGCCTGGATGGGGCGGAAACACCATATATTTT. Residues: CASRPGWGGNTIYF.

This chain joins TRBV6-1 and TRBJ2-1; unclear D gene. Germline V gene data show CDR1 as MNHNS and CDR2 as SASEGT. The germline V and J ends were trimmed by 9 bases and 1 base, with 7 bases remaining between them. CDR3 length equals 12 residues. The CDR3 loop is CASRRSYNEQFF. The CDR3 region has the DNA TGTGCCAGTCGGAGATCCTACAATGAGCAGTTCTTC.

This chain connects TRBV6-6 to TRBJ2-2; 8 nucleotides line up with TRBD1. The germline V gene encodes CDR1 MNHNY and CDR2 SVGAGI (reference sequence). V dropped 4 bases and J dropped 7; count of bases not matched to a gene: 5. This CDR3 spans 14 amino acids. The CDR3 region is CASSWTGQGGELFF. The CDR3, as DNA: TGTGCCAGCAGTTGGACAGGGCAAGGCGGGGAGCTGTTTTTT.

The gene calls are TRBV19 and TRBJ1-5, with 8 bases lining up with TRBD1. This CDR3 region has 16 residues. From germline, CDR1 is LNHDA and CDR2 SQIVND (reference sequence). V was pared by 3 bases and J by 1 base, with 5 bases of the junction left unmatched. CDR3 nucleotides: TGTGCCAGTAGTATTACCGGACAGGGAAGCAATCAGCCCCAGCATTTT. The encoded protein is CASSITGQGSNQPQHF. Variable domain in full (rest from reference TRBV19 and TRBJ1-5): DGGITQSPKYLFRKEGQNVTLSCEQNLNHDAMYWYRQDPGQGLRLIYYSQIVNDFQKGDIAEGYSVSREKKESFPLTVTSAQKNPTAFYLCASSITGQGSNQPQHFGDGTRLSIL.

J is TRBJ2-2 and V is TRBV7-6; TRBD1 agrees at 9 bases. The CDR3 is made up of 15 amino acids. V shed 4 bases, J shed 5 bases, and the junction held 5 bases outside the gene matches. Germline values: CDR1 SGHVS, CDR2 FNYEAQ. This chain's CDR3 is CASSSKQGATGELFF. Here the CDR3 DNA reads TGTGCCAGCAGCTCCAAACAGGGGGCAACCGGGGAGCTGTTTTTT.

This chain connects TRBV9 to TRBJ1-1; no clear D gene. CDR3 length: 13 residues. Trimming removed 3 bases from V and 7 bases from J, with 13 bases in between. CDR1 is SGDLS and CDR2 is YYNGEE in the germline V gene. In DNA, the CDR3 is TGTGCCAGCAGCGCCGGCGGGGAGGGTGAAGCTTTCTTT. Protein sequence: CASSAGGEGEAFF.

The DNA for the CDR3 is TGTGCCAGCAGTTTAGTTGTCGGTCAGCCCCAGCATTTT. This codes for CASSLVVGQPQHF. The rearrangement uses TRBV27 and TRBJ1-5; D gene ambiguous. Germline lookup yields CDR1 MNHEY and CDR2 SMNVEV (reference sequence). The V end lost 2 bases, the J end lost 6 bases, and 8 bases lay between the germline ends. This CDR3 region has 13 residues.

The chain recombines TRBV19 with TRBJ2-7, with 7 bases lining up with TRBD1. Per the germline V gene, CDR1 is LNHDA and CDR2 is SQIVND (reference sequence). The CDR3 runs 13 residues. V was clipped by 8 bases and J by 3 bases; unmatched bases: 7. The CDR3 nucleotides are TGTGCCAGTTCAAGGGACAGATACTACGAGCAGTACTTC. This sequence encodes CASSRDRYYEQYF.

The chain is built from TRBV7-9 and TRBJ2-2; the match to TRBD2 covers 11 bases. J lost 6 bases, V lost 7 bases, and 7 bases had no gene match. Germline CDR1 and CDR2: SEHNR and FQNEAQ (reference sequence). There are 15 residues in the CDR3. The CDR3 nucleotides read TGTGCCAGCACCAATAGCGGGGGGGCCGCCGGGGAGCTGTTTTTT. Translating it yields CASTNSGGAAGELFF. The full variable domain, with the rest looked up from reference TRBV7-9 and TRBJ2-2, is DTGVSQNPRHKITKRGQNVTFRCDPISEHNRLYWYRQTLGQGPEFLTYFQNEAQLEKSRLLSDRFSAERPKGSFSTLEIQRTEQGDSAMYLCASTNSGGAAGELFFGEGSRLTVL.

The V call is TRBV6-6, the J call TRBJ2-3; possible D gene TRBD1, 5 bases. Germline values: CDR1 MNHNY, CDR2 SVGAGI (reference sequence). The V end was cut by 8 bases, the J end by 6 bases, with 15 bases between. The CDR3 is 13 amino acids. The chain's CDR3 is CASDDSLFDTQYF. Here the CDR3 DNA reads TGTGCCAGCGATGACAGCCTATTCGATACGCAGTATTTT.

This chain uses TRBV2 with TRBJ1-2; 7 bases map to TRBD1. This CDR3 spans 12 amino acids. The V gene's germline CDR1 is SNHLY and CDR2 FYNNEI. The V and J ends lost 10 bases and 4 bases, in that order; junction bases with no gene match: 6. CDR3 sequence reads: CATGQDFYGYTF. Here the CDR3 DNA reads TGTGCCACCGGACAGGACTTCTATGGCTACACCTTC.

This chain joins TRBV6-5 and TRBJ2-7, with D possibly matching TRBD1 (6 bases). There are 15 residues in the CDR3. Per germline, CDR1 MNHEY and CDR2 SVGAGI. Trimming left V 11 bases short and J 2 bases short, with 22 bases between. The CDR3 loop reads CAAKGEGQTTYEQYF. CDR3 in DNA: TGTGCCGCCAAAGGCGAGGGACAAACTACCTACGAGCAGTACTTC.

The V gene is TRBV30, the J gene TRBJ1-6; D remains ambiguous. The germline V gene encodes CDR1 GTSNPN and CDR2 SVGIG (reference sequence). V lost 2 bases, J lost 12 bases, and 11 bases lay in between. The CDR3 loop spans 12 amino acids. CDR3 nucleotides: TGTGCCTGGAGTCGGAGGAATGGACCCCTCCACTTT. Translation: CAWSRRNGPLHF.

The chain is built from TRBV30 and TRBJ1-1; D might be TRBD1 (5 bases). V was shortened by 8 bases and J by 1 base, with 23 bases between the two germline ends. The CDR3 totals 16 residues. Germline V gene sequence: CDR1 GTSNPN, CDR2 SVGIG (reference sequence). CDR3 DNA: TGTGCCGCAAAAGGAGGGGCAATGGGCGAGAACACTGAAGCTTTCTTT. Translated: CAAKGGAMGENTEAFF. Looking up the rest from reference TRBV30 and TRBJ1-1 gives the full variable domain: SQTIHQWPATLVQPVGSPLSLECTVEGTSNPNLYWYRQAAGRGLQLLFYSVGIGQISSEVPQNLSASRPQDRQFILSSKKLLLSDSGFYLCAAKGGAMGENTEAFFGQGTRLTVV.

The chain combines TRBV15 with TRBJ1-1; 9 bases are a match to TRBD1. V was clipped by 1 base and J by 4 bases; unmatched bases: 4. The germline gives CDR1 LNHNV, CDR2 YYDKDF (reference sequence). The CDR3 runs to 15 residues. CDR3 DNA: TGTGCCACCAGCAGAGGAAGGACAGGGGTCACTGAAGCTTTCTTT. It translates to CATSRGRTGVTEAFF. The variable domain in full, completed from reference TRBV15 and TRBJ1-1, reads DAMVIQNPRYQVTQFGKPVTLSCSQTLNHNVMYWYQQKSSQAPKLLFHYYDKDFNNEADTPDNFQSRRPNTSFCFLDIRSPGLGDTAMYLCATSRGRTGVTEAFFGQGTRLTVV.